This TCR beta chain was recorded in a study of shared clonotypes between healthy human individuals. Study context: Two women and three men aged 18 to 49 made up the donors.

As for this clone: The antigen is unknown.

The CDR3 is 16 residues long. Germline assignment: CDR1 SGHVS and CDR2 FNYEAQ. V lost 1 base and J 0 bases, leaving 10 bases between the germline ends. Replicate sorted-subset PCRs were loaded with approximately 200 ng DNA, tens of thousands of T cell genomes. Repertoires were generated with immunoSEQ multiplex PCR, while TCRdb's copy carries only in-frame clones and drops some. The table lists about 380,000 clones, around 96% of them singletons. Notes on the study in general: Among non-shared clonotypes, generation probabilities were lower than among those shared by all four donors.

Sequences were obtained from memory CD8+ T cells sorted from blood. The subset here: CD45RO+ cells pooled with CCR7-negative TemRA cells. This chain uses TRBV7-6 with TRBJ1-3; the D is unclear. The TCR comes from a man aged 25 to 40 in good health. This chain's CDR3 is CASSLVVESSGNTIYF. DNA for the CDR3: TGTGCCAGCAGCTTAGTTGTGGAGAGCTCTGGAAACACCATATATTTT.